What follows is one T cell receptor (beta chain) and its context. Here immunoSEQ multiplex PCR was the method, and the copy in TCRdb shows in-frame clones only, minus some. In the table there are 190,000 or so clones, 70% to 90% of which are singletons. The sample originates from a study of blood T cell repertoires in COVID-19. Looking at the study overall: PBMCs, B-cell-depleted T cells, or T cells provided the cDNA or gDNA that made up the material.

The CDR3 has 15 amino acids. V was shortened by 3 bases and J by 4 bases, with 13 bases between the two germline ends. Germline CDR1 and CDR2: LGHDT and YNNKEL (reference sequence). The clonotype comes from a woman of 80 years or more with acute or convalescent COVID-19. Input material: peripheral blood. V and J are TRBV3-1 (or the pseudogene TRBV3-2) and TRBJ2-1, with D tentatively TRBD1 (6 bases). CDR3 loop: CASSQSGALYNEQFF. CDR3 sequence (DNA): TGTGCCAGCAGCCAGTCAGGGGCACTGTACAATGAGCAGTTCTTC.